This T cell receptor (beta chain) was captured in a study of response to subunit inactivated influenza vaccine. Via MiXCR, TCRdb re-called the RT-PCR reads, giving one row per CDR3 protein. Of 500,000 to 600,000 distinct CDR3 sequences in the sample, 10% to 15% are singletons; the top ten hold around 12%. This CDR3 region has 17 residues. V lost 0 bases to trimming and J lost 1 base, with 15 bases between them. Germline V gene sequence: CDR1 LGHDT, CDR2 YNNKEL (reference sequence). General study findings and limits: With each seasonal influenza vaccination, the authors suggested, few new T cells are recruited.

This clonotype was detected only a few times. Its antigen remains unknown. The sample here was PBMCs from blood, taken about 6 weeks after vaccination. This chain connects TRBV3-1 to TRBJ2-5; the D is unclear. The clonotype was recovered from a man aged 50-60 years who received an inactivated influenza vaccine. This chain's CDR3 is CASSQEPSGVGQETQYF. The CDR3 bases are TGTGCCAGCAGCCAAGAGCCTTCTGGGGTCGGCCAAGAGACCCAGTACTTC.